Following are 23 T cell receptor beta chains from one sample sequenced in a study of CD8+ T cells in alopecia areata. The treatment is: oral pan-JAK inhibitor, 5-10 mg twice daily. Sequencing used cDNA as its template, made by extracting RNA and reverse transcribing it. Clones were sequenced by immunoSEQ multiplex PCR, and TCRdb holds only the in-frame ones, with some missing. This table has 35,000 to 45,000 clones, roughly 92% appearing once. Sequencing used CD8+ T cells sorted from blood, obtained at week 24, from a patient treated with tofacitinib. The receptors come from a human donor with alopecia areata.

The genes are TRBV28 and TRBJ2-2; D not certain. CDR3 length equals 15 residues. Germline V gene lookup returns CDR1 MDHEN and CDR2 SYDVKM. The V and J ends lost 1 base and 5 bases respectively, with 11 bases between them. The CDR3 DNA sequence: TGTGCCAGCAGTTTATCCCACACCAAGACCGGGGAGCTGTTTTTT. Translated, it gives CASSLSHTKTGELFF.

The count of this clone is one. The chain is built from TRBV13 and TRBJ2-1; D is unclear. Germline lookup yields CDR1 PRHDT and CDR2 FYEKMQ (reference sequence). Trimming shortened V by 5 bases and J by 9 bases, and 17 bases separated the two germline ends. There are 14 residues in the CDR3. The DNA of the CDR3 is TGTGCCAGCAGCCTGGGTGTCCGGATCCCTGAGCAGTTCTTC. Translation gives CASSLGVRIPEQFF. The full variable domain, rest sourced from reference TRBV13 and TRBJ2-1, is AAGVIQSPRHLIKEKRETATLKCYPIPRHDTVYWYQQGPGQDPQFLISFYEKMQSDKGSIPDRFSAQQFSDYHSELNMSSLELGDSALYFCASSLGVRIPEQFFGPGTRLTVL.

The chain employs TRBV28 and TRBJ2-5; possibly TRBD1 for D (5 bases). CDR3 length equals 14 residues. V lost 7 bases to trimming and J lost 0 bases, with 12 bases between them. The germline V gene has CDR1 MDHEN and CDR2 SYDVKM. Written as DNA, the CDR3 is TGTGCCAGCACGAGGCAGGGCAACCAAGAGACCCAGTACTTC. Its translation: CASTRQGNQETQYF.

The J gene is TRBJ2-7, the V gene TRBV5-6, with D perhaps TRBD1 (5 bases). Germline CDR1 SGHDT, CDR2 YYEEEE. This CDR3 spans 14 amino acids. V gave up 1 base and J gave up 2 bases, with 10 bases separating them. The CDR3 loop is CASSLRQLPYEQYF. Here the CDR3 DNA reads TGTGCCAGCAGCTTGAGACAGCTTCCCTACGAGCAGTACTTC.

The chain uses TRBV10-3 and TRBJ2-7, with 9 bases identical to TRBD1. The CDR3 consists of 15 residues. V lost 2 bases and J lost 0; bases outside the gene matches: 2. Germline values: CDR1 ENHRY, CDR2 SYGVKD. The CDR3 is CAISEPDRGSYEQYF. CDR3 DNA: TGTGCCATCAGTGAGCCGGACAGGGGCTCCTACGAGCAGTACTTC.

The V call is TRBV28, the J call TRBJ2-7; TRBD1 matches at 7 bases. The CDR3 has 14 amino acids. Per germline, CDR1 MDHEN and CDR2 SYDVKM. Losses at the gene ends were 5 bases for V and 5 bases for J; bases not matched to a gene: 9. CDR3 nucleotides: TGTGCCAGCAGTCTAACCGGGACAGACGACGAGCAGTACTTC. Amino acid sequence: CASSLTGTDDEQYF.

V and J are TRBV28 and TRBJ2-3; TRBD1 might be the D (5 bases). CDR3 size: 14 residues. Trimming left V 6 bases short and J 5 bases short, with 15 bases between. Germline assignment: CDR1 MDHEN and CDR2 SYDVKM. The CDR3 nucleotides are TGTGCCAGCAGGATAAGGGGTCCCAGAGATACGCAGTATTTT. Its translation is CASRIRGPRDTQYF.

The genes are TRBV9 and TRBJ2-5; TRBD1 matches 11 bases. CDR3 length equals 17 residues. Germline V gives CDR1 SGDLS, CDR2 YYNGEE. Germline trimming cut 0 bases from V and 2 bases from J; bases unmatched to any gene: 6. DNA of the CDR3: TGTGCCAGCAGCGTAGTGGGGACAGGGGGTCGACAAGAGACCCAGTACTTC. Translation: CASSVVGTGGRQETQYF.

This clone was detected only once. The conserved phenylalanine or tryptophan is not found at the CDR3 terminus, so this likely reflects a read error. The chain uses TRBV29-1 and TRBJ2-7; TRBD1 agrees at 7 bases. Trimming at V came to 0 bases and at J to 4 bases, leaving 0 bases not matched to a gene. The CDR3 length is 12 residues. Germline lookup yields CDR1 SQVTM and CDR2 ANQGSEA. The CDR3 bases are TGCAGCGTTGAAGACAGGGGGTACGAGCAGTACCTC. Translation gives CSVEDRGYEQYL.

This clone was detected once. The chain joins TRBV28 to TRBJ1-4; a possible D gene is TRBD1 (6 bases). Looked up from germline, CDR1 is MDHEN and CDR2 is SYDVKM. The V gene lost 3 bases and the J gene lost 2 bases, with 10 bases spanning the gap. This CDR3 contains 15 residues. The CDR3 sequence is CASSLGGGTNEKLFF. For the CDR3, the DNA is TGTGCCAGCAGTTTGGGGGGGGGCACTAATGAAAAACTGTTTTTT.

This clone appeared a single time. The chain recombines TRBV9 with TRBJ2-1; possible D gene TRBD1, 6 bases. The germline gives CDR1 SGDLS, CDR2 YYNGEE. CDR3 size: 14 residues. The V end was cut by 0 bases, the J end by 4 bases, with 8 bases between. The chain's CDR3 is CASSVAQGYNEQFF. The CDR3 DNA reads TGTGCCAGCAGCGTAGCGCAGGGGTACAATGAGCAGTTCTTC.

This chain links TRBV6-5 with TRBJ2-3, with a weak D call TRBD1 (6 bases). Looked up from germline, CDR1 is MNHEY and CDR2 is SVGAGI. V lost 6 bases and J 2 bases, leaving 15 bases between the germline ends. The CDR3 length is 15 residues. The CDR3 DNA sequence: TGTGCCAGCAGACAAGTGACAGGAAACACAGATACGCAGTATTTT. It codes for CASRQVTGNTDTQYF.

The rearrangement links TRBV13 to TRBJ2-1, with 9 positions matching TRBD1. V lost 5 bases, J lost 8 bases, and 13 bases stayed unmatched. Germline V lookup: CDR1 PRHDT, CDR2 FYEKMQ (reference sequence). The CDR3 length is 16 residues. The CDR3 DNA reads TGTGCCAGCAGCCCGACACACGGGACAGGGATCGATGAGCAGTTCTTC. Encoded protein: CASSPTHGTGIDEQFF.

This clone was seen a single time. The chain combines TRBV6-1 with TRBJ1-1; the D is unclear. Trimming removed 1 base at V and 1 base at J, with 10 bases between. Germline CDR1 MNHNS, CDR2 SASEGT. This CDR3 spans 15 amino acids. The CDR3 here is CASSEDISGNTEAFF. For the CDR3, the DNA is TGTGCCAGCAGTGAAGATATAAGCGGGAACACTGAAGCTTTCTTT.

The rearrangement links TRBV19 to TRBJ2-1; D call uncertain. There are 12 residues in the CDR3. V lost 3 bases and J 10 bases, leaving 10 bases between the germline ends. CDR1 LNHDA and CDR2 SQIVND come from the germline V gene (reference sequence). For the CDR3, the DNA is TGTGCCAGTAGTATCGGCGGTAGGGAGCAGTTCTTC. It codes for CASSIGGREQFF.

This chain links TRBV6-5 with TRBJ2-1, with 12 nucleotides matching TRBD2. The CDR3 spans 15 residues. Per the germline V gene, CDR1 is MNHEY and CDR2 is SVGAGI. The J segment lost 7 bases and the V segment lost 4 bases, leaving 5 bases of the junction unmatched. The CDR3 reads CASSSLAGGPNEQFF. The DNA of the CDR3 is TGTGCCAGCAGTTCGCTAGCGGGGGGGCCTAATGAGCAGTTCTTC.

Comment on this clone: One end of the junction fails to match germline, which may point to a read error. The gene calls are TRBV7-7 and TRBJ2-5, with D tentatively TRBD2 (5 bases). Germline assignment: CDR1 SSHAT and CDR2 FNYEAQ (reference sequence). This CDR3 region has 17 residues. DNA of the CDR3: TGTGCTAGCAGCTTAGTCGGAGGACTCGAGGGACAAGAGACCCAGTACTTC. Residues: CASSLVGGLEGQETQYF.

V and J are TRBV4-2 and TRBJ2-7; D uncertain. CDR1 and CDR2 (germline): LGHNA, YNFKEQ. V lost 1 base and J 5 bases, leaving 12 bases between the germline ends. The CDR3 runs to 14 residues. CDR3 sequence: CASSQAPPADEQYF. The CDR3, as DNA: TGTGCCAGCAGCCAAGCGCCCCCGGCGGACGAGCAGTACTTC.

The rearrangement uses TRBV4-1 and TRBJ2-7; 7 bases are shared with TRBD2. From germline, CDR1 is MGHRA and CDR2 YSYEKL. V gave up 0 bases and J gave up 3 bases; unmatched junction bases: 5. This CDR3 has 15 amino acids. The CDR3, as DNA: TGCGCCAGCAGCCAAGAAAGGACTAGATACTACGAGCAGTACTTC. Translating gives CASSQERTRYYEQYF.

The chain uses TRBV7-9 and TRBJ2-5; D uncertain. Trimming removed 6 bases from V and 5 bases from J, with 7 bases in between. The CDR3 sequence is 11 residues long. CDR1 SEHNR and CDR2 FQNEAQ come from the germline V gene (reference sequence). CDR3 nucleotides: TGTGCCAGCAGTGGCGAGGAGACCCAGTACTTC. As protein: CASSGEETQYF. The entire variable domain, with the rest obtained from reference TRBV7-9 and TRBJ2-5, is as follows: DTGVSQNPRHKITKRGQNVTFRCDPISEHNRLYWYRQTLGQGPEFLTYFQNEAQLEKSRLLSDRFSAERPKGSFSTLEIQRTEQGDSAMYLCASSGEETQYFGPGTRLLVL.

V and J are TRBV15 and TRBJ2-7, with TRBD1 identical over 7 bases. The germline gives CDR1 LNHNV, CDR2 YYDKDF (reference sequence). The CDR3 consists of 16 residues. J lost 7 bases, V lost 8 bases, and 20 bases had no gene match. Written as DNA, the CDR3 is TGTGCCACCCAGGGGACAGATCGAGGGTTTTTAGGGGAGCAGTACTTC. The encoded protein is CATQGTDRGFLGEQYF.

V usage is TRBV28 and J usage is TRBJ2-2; possible D gene TRBD1, 6 bases. The CDR3 consists of 14 residues. Looked up from germline, CDR1 is MDHEN and CDR2 is SYDVKM. Between the trimmed V and J ends, which lost 3 bases and 4 bases, there was a span of 9 bases. The CDR3 DNA sequence: TGTGCCAGCAGTTTGGACAGCATCACCGGGGAGCTGTTTTTT. Translation: CASSLDSITGELFF.

This chain connects TRBV4-1 to TRBJ2-7; either TRBD1 or TRBD2 may fit D (5 bases each). CDR3 length equals 15 residues. Germline-derived CDR1 and CDR2 are MGHRA and YSYEKL. With 3 bases removed from V and 0 bases from J, the gap between germline ends came to 12 bases. The CDR3 DNA is TGCGCCAGCAGCCACATCCGGGGCAGCTCCTACGAGCAGTACTTC. Amino acids: CASSHIRGSSYEQYF.